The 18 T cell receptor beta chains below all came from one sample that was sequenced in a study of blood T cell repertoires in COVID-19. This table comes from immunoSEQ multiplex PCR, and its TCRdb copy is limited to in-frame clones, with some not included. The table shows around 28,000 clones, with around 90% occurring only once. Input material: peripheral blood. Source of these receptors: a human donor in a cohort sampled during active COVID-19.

In nucleotides, the CDR3 is TGTGCCAGCAGTTCCATTGTCCAGAACACTGAAGCTTTCTTT. Protein: CASSSIVQNTEAFF. J is TRBJ1-1 and V is TRBV6-5; D gene unclear. The ends were cut back, 4 bases at V and 1 base at J, with 10 bases in the middle. Germline V gene sequence: CDR1 MNHEY, CDR2 SVGAGI. The CDR3 sequence is 14 residues long.

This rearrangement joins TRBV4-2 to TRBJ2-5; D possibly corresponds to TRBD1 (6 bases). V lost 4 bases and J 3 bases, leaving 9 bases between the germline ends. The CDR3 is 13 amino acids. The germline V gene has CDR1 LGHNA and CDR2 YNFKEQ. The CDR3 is CASSRNREETQYF. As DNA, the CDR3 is TGTGCCAGCAGCCGGAACAGGGAAGAGACCCAGTACTTC.

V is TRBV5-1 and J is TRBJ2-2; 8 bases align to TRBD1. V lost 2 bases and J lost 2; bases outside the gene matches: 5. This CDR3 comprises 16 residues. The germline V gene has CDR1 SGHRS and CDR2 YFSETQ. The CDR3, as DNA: TGCGCCAGCAGCTTTTTTGGACAGGGAAACACCGGGGAGCTGTTTTTT. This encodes CASSFFGQGNTGELFF.

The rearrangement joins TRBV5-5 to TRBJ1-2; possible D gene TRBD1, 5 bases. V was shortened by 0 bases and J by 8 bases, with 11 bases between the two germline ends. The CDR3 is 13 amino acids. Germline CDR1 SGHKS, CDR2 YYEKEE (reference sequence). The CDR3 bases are TGTGCCAGCAGCTTGGGCGGGACGCGGGGCTACACCTTC. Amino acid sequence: CASSLGGTRGYTF. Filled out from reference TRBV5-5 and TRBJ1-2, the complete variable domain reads DAGVTQSPTHLIKTRGQQVTLRCSPISGHKSVSWYQQVLGQGPQFIFQYYEKEERGRGNFPDRFSARQFPNYSSELNVNALLLGDSALYLCASSLGGTRGYTFGSGTRLTVV.

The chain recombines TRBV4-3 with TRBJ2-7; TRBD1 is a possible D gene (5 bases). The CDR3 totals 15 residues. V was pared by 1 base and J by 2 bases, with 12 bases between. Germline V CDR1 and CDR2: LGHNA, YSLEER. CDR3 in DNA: TGCGCCAGCAGCCAAGTTGCAGGGTCACCCTACGAGCAGTACTTC. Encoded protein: CASSQVAGSPYEQYF.

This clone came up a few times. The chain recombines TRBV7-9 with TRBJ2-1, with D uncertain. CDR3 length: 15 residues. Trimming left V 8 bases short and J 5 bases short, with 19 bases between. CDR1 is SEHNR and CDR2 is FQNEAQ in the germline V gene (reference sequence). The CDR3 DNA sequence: TGTGCCAGCGTGATCTGGCCAAGCGAGGACAATGAGCAGTTCTTC. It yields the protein CASVIWPSEDNEQFF.

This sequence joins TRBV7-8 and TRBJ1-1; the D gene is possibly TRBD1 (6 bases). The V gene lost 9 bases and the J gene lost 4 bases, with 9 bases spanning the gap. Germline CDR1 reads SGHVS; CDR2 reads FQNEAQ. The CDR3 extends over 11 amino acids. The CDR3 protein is CARGGSTEAFF. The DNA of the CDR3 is TGTGCCAGAGGGGGTTCCACTGAAGCTTTCTTT.

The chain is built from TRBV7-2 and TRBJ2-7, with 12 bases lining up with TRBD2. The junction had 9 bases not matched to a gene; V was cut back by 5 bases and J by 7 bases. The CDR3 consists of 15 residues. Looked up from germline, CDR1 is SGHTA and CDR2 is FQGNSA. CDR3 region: CASSEQLAGGFEQYF. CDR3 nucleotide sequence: TGTGCCAGCAGCGAACAACTAGCGGGGGGTTTTGAGCAGTACTTC.

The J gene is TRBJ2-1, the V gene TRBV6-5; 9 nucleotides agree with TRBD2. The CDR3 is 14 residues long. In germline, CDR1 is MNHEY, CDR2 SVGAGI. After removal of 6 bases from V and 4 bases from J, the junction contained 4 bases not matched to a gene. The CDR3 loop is CASRQRGEYNEQFF. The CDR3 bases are TGTGCCAGCAGGCAGCGGGGGGAGTACAATGAGCAGTTCTTC.

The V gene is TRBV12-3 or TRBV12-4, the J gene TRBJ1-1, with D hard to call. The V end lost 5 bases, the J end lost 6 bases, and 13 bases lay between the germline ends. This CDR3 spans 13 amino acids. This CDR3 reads CASSNTQTPEAFF. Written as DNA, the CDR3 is TGTGCCAGCAGTAATACACAGACCCCTGAAGCTTTCTTT.

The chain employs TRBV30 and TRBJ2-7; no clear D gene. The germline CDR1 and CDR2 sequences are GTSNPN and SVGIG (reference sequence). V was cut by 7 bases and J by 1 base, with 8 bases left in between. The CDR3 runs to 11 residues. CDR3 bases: TGTGCCTTGGCCAGGTCCTACGAGCAGTACTTC. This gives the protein CALARSYEQYF.

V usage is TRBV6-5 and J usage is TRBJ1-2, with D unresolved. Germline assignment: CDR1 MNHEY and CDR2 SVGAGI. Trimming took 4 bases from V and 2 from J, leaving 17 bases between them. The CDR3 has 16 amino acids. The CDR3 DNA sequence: TGTGCCAGCAGTTCCCCCCGAGCCGACGGGAACTATGGCTACACCTTC. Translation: CASSSPRADGNYGYTF.

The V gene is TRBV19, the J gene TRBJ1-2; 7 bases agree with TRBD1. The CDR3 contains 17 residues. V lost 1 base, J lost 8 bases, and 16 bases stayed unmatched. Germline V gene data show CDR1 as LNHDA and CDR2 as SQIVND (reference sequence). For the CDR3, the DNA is TGTGCCAGTAGTATAGCCCCCCCGACAGGGTCCCATGTCGGCTACACCTTC. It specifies CASSIAPPTGSHVGYTF.

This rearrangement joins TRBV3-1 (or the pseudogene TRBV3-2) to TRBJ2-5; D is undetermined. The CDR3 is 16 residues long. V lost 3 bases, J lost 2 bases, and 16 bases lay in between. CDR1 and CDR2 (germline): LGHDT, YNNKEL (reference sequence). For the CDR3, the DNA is TGTGCCAGCAGCCACTTCTTATTAGAAGTACAAGAGACCCAGTACTTC. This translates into CASSHFLLEVQETQYF.

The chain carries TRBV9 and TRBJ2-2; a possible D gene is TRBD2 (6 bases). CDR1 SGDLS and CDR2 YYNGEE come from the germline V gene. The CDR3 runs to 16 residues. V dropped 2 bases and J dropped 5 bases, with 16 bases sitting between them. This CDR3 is CASSVFAGLQTGELFF. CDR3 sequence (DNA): TGTGCCAGCAGCGTTTTCGCGGGGTTGCAAACCGGGGAGCTGTTTTTT.

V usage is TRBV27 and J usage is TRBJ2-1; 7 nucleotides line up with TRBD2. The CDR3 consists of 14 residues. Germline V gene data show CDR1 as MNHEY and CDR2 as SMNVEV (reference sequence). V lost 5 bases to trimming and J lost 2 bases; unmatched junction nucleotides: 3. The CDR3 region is CASSQAGPYNEQFF. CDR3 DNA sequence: TGTGCCAGCAGTCAAGCGGGGCCCTACAATGAGCAGTTCTTC.

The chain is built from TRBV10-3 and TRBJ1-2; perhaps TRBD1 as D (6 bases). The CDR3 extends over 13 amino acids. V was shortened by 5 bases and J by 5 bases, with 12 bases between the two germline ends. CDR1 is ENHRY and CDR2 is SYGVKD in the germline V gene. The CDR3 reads CAISPEDRYGYTF. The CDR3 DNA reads TGTGCCATCAGTCCTGAGGACAGATATGGCTACACCTTC.

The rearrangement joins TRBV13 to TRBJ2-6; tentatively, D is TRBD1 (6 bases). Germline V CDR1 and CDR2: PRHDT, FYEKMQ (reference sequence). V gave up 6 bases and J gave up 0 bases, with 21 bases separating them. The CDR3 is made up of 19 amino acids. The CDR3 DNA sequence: TGTGCCAGCAGTTCTAGACAGGCGCCCCGGGACTCTGGGGCCAACGTCCTGACTTTC. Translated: CASSSRQAPRDSGANVLTF.